This TCR beta chain comes out of a study of T cell repertoires in cytomegalovirus infection. Findings and limits, study-wide: There were carriers of CMV plus the relevant HLA, and cumulative public TCR beta family frequency identified them. Predominance within the ex vivo response was attributable to HLA-C-restricted CMV-specific TCR beta clonotypes.

TCRdb called the reads again in MiXCR, with one record for every CDR3 protein. This sample has around 100,000 distinct CDR3 sequences, with about a tenth found just once. The germline V gene has CDR1 SGHAT and CDR2 FQNNGV. The CDR3 covers 12 residues. V dropped 6 bases and J dropped 6; count of bases not matched to a gene: 5. Details on this clonotype: Its target is not known.

What was sequenced was PBMCs, sequenced either directly or after in vitro stimulation (not recorded which). This TCR came from a human donor in good health (CMV status not recorded). Some clones in this sample may be carry-over from other donors' samples. This chain links TRBV11-2 with TRBJ2-7; the match to TRBD1 covers 7 bases. CDR3 nucleotides: TGTGCCAGCAGAAGAGGGGGCGGCGAGCAGTACTTC. Amino acids: CASRRGGGEQYF.